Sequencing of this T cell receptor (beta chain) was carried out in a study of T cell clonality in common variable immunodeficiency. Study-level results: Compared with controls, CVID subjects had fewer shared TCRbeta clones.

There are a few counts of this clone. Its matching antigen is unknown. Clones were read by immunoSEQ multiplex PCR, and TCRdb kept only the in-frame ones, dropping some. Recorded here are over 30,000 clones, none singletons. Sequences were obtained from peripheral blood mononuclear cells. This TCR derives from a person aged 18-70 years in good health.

The DNA read from the CDR3 is TGCGCCAGCAGTGAGGCGGCGGGGATCCCCTCCAACTACAATGAG. As protein: CASSEAAGIPSNYNE. The CDR3 as a whole reads CASSEAAGIPSNYNEQFF. J is TRBJ2-1 and V is TRBV10-2; possible D gene TRBD2, 6 bases. The missing CDR3 end, 3 residues past where the read stops, is filled in from the germline J gene. Germline V gives CDR1 WSHSY, CDR2 SAAADI. V shed 2 bases and J shed 3 bases, with 20 bases lying between them. The CDR3 runs to 18 residues.